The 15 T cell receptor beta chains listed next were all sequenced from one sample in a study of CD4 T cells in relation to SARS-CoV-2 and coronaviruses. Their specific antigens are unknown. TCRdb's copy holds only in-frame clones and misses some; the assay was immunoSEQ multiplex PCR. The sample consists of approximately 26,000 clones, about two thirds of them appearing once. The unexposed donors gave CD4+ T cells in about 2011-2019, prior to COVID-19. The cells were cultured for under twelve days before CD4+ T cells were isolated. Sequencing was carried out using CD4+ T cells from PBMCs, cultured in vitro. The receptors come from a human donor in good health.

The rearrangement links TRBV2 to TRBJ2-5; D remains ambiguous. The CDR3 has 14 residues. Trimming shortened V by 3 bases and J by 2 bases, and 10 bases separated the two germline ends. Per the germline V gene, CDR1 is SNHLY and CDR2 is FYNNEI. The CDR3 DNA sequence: TGTGCCAGCAGTGATGGCCGTAATCAAGAGACCCAGTACTTC. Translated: CASSDGRNQETQYF.

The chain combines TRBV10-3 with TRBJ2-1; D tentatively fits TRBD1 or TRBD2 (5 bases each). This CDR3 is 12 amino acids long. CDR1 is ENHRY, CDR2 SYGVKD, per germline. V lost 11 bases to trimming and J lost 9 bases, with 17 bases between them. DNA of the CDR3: TGTGCCGGAGGACAAATTGGCACTGAGCAGTTCTTC. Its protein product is CAGGQIGTEQFF.

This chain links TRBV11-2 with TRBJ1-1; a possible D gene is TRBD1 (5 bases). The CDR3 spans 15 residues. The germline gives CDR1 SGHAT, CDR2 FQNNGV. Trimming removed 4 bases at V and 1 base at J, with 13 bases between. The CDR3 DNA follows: TGTGCCAGCAGCTCTCGGGACCGATGGAACACTGAAGCTTTCTTT. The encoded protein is CASSSRDRWNTEAFF.

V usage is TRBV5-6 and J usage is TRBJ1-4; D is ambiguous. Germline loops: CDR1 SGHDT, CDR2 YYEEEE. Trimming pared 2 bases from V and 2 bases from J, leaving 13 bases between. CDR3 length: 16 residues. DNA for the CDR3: TGTGCCAGCAGCTTTGGAGGGCGGTACACTAATGAAAAACTGTTTTTT. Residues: CASSFGGRYTNEKLFF.

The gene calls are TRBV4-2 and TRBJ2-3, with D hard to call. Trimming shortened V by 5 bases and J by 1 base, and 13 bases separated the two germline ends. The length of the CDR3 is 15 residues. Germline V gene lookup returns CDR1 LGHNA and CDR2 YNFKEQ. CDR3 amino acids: CASSAGLVRTDTQYF. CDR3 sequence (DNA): TGTGCCAGCAGCGCAGGATTGGTTCGCACAGATACGCAGTATTTT.

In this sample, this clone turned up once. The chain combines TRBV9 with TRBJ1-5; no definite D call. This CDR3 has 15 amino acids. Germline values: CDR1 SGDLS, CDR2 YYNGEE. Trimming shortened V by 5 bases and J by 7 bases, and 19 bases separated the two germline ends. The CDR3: CASSPIADGTQPQHF. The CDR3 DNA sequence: TGTGCCAGCAGTCCTATCGCGGATGGAACCCAGCCCCAGCATTTT.

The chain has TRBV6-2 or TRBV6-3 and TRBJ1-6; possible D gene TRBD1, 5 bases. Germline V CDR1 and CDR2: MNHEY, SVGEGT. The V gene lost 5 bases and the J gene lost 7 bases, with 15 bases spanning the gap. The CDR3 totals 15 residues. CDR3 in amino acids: CASSLDSHRNSPLHF. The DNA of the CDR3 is TGTGCCAGCAGTCTTGACTCACACAGGAATTCACCCCTCCACTTT.

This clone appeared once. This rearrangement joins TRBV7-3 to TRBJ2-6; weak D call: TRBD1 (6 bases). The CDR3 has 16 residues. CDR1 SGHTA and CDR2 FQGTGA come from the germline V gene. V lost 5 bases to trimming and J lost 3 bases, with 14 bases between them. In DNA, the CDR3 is TGTGCCAGCAGCCCCTCACAGGGTTTTGGGGCCAACGTCCTGACTTTC. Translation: CASSPSQGFGANVLTF.

CDR3 bases: TGCGCCAGCAGCCTTGGGACATCTAACACCGGGGAGCTGTTTTTT. Protein sequence: CASSLGTSNTGELFF. The rearrangement uses TRBV5-1 and TRBJ2-2; D possibly corresponds to TRBD1 (6 bases). Trimming stripped 4 bases from V and 2 bases from J, with 12 bases between. Germline V gene data show CDR1 as SGHRS and CDR2 as YFSETQ. The CDR3 is 15 residues long. The whole variable domain, remainder taken from reference TRBV5-1 and TRBJ2-2, is KAGVTQTPRYLIKTRGQQVTLSCSPISGHRSVSWYQQTPGQGLQFLFEYFSETQRNKGNFPGRFSGRQFSNSRSEMNVSTLELGDSALYLCASSLGTSNTGELFFGEGSRLTVL.

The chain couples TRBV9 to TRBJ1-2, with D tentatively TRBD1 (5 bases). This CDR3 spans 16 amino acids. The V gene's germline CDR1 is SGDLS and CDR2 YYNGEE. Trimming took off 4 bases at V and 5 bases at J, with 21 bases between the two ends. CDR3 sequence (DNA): TGTGCCAGCAGCCAACCCGCCGCCCAGGGTTTGTATGGCTACACCTTC. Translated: CASSQPAAQGLYGYTF.

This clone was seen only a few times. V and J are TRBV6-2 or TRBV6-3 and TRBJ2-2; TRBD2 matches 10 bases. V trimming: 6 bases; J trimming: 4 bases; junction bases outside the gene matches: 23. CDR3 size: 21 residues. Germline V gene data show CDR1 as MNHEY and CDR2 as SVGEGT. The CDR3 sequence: CASSLPPPGTSALRGTGELFF. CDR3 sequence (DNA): TGTGCCAGCAGCCTTCCCCCGCCCGGGACTAGCGCCCTTCGGGGCACCGGGGAGCTGTTTTTT.

The CDR3 region is CASSQGQVLGYTF. CDR3 nucleotides: TGTGCCAGCAGCCAAGGACAGGTGCTTGGCTACACCTTC. The V gene is TRBV3-1 (or the pseudogene TRBV3-2), the J gene TRBJ1-2; TRBD1 is a possible D gene (6 bases). This CDR3 contains 13 residues. Per germline, CDR1 LGHDT and CDR2 YNNKEL (reference sequence). Trimming took off 1 base at V and 7 bases at J, with 10 bases between the two ends.

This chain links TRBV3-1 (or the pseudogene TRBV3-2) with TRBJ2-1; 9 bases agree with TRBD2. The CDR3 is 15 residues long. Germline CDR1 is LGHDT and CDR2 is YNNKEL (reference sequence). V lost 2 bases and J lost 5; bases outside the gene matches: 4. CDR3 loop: CASSQLAGIDNEQFF. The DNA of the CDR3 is TGTGCCAGCAGCCAACTAGCGGGAATAGACAATGAGCAGTTCTTC.

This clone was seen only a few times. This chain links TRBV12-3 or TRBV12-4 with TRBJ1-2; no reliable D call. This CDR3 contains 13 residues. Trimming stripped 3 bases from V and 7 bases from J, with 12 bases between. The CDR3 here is CASSFRKLAGYTF. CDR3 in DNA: TGTGCCAGCAGTTTTCGTAAGTTGGCTGGCTACACCTTC.

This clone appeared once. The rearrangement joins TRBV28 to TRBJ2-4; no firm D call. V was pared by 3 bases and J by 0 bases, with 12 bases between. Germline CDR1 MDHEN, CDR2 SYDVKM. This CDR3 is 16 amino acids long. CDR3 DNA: TGTGCCAGCAGTTTTCTCAGCAGGCTAGCCAAAAACATTCAGTACTTC. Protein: CASSFLSRLAKNIQYF.